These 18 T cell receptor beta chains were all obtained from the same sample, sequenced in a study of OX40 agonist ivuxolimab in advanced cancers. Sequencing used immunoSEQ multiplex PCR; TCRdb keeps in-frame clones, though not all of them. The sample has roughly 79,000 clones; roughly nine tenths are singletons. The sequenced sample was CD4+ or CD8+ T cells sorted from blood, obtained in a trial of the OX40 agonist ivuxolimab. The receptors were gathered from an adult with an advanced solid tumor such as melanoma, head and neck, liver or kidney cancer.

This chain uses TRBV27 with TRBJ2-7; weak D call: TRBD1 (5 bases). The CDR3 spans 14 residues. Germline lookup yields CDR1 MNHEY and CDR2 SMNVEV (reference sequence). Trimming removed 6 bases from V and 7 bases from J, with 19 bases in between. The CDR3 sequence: CASRKQDVLREQYF. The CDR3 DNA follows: TGTGCCAGCAGAAAACAGGACGTTCTACGAGAGCAGTACTTC.

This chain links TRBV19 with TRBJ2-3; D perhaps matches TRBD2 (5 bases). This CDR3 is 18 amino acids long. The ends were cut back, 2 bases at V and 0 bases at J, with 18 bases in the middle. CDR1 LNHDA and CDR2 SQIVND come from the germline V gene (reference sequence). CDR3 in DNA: TGTGCCAGTAGTATACCCCGAGGACGGGGAGCTAGCACAGATACGCAGTATTTT. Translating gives CASSIPRGRGASTDTQYF.

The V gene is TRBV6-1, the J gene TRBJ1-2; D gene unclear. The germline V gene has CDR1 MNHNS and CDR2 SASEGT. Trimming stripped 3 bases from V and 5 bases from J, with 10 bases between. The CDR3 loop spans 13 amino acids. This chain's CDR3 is CASSDPGPYGYTF. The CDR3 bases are TGTGCCAGCAGTGATCCAGGCCCTTATGGCTACACCTTC.

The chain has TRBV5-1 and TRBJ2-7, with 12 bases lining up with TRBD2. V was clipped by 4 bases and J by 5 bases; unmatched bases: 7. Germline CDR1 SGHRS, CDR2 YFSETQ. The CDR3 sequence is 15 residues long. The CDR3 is CASSLGLAGRHEQYF. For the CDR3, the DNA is TGCGCCAGCAGCCTCGGACTAGCGGGAAGGCACGAGCAGTACTTC.

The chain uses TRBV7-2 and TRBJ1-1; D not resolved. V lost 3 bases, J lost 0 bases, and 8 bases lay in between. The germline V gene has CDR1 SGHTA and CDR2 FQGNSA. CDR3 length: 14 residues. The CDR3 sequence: CASSFPVMNTEAFF. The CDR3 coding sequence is TGTGCCAGCAGCTTCCCAGTTATGAACACTGAAGCTTTCTTT.

The CDR3 spells CASSKGLADSYEQYF. The CDR3 DNA reads TGTGCCAGCTCAAAAGGACTAGCGGACTCCTACGAGCAGTACTTC. The chain employs TRBV18 and TRBJ2-7; 10 nucleotides align to TRBD2. CDR3 size: 15 residues. The germline V gene has CDR1 KGHSH and CDR2 LQKENI. Unmatched junction bases numbered 4, after V lost 5 bases and J lost 0 bases.

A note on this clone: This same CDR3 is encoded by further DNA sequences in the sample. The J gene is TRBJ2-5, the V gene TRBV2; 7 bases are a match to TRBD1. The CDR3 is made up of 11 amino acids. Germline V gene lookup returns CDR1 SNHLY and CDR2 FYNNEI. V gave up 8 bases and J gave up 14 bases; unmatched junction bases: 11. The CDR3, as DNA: TGTGCCAGCTCCCCAGAGGGGGCCTACTACTTC. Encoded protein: CASSPEGAYYF. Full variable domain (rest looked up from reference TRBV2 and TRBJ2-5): EPEVTQTPSHQVTQMGQEVILRCVPISNHLYFYWYRQILGQKVEFLVSFYNNEISEKSEIFDDQFSVERPDGSNFTLKIRSTKLEDSAMYFCASSPEGAYYFGPGTRLLVL.

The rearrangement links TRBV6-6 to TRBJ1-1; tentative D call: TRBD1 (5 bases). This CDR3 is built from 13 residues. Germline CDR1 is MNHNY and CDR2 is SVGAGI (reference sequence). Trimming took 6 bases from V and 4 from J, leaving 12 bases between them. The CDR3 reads CASRPGTFTEAFF. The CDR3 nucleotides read TGTGCCAGCAGGCCCGGGACTTTCACTGAAGCTTTCTTT.

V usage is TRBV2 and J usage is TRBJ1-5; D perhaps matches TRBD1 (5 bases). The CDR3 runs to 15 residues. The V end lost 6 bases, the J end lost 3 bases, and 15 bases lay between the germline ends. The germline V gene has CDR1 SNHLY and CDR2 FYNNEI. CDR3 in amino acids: CASRPGLTFNQPQHF. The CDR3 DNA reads TGTGCCAGCAGGCCGGGACTAACCTTCAATCAGCCCCAGCATTTT. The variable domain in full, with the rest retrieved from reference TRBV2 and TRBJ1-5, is EPEVTQTPSHQVTQMGQEVILRCVPISNHLYFYWYRQILGQKVEFLVSFYNNEISEKSEIFDDQFSVERPDGSNFTLKIRSTKLEDSAMYFCASRPGLTFNQPQHFGDGTRLSIL.

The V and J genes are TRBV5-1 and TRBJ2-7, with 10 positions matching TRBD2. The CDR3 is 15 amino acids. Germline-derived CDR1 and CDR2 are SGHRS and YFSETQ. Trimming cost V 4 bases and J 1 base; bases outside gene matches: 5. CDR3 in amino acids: CASSGASGSSYEQYF. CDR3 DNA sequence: TGCGCCAGCAGCGGGGCTAGCGGGAGTTCCTACGAGCAGTACTTC.

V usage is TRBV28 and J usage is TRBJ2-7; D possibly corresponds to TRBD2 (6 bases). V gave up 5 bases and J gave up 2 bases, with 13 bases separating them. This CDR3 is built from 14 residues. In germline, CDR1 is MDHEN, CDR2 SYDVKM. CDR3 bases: TGTGCCAGCAGTACCGGGACTCCAACCTACGAGCAGTACTTC. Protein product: CASSTGTPTYEQYF.

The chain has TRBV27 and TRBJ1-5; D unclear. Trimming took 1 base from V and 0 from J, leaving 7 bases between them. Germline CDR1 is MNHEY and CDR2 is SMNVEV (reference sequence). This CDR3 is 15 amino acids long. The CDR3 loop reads CASSLWGNSNQPQHF. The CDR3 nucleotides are TGTGCCAGCAGTTTATGGGGTAATAGCAATCAGCCCCAGCATTTT.

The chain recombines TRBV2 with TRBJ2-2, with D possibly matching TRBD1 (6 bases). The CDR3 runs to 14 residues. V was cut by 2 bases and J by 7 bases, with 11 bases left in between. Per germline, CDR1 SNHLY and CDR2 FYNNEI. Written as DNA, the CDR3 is TGTGCCAGCAGTGAAATTACAGGGCTCGGGGAGCTGTTTTTT. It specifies CASSEITGLGELFF.

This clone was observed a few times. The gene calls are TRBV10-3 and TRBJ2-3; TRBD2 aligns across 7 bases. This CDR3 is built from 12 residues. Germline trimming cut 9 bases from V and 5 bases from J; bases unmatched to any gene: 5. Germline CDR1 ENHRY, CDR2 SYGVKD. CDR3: CAMGTKEDTQYF. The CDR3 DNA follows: TGTGCCATGGGGACTAAAGAAGATACGCAGTATTTT.

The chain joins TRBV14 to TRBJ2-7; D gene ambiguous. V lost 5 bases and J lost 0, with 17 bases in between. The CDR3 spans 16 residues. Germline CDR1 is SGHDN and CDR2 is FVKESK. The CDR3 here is CASSSRRLGSSYEQYF. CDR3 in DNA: TGTGCCAGCAGCTCTCGACGTTTGGGAAGCTCCTACGAGCAGTACTTC.

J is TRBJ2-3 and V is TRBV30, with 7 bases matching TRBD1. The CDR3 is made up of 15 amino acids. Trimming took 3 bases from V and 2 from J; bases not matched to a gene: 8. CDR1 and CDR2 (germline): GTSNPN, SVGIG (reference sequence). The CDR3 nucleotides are TGTGCCTGGAGCCAGCCGGGACAGAACACAGATACGCAGTATTTT. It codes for CAWSQPGQNTDTQYF.

This chain's CDR3 is CASSFQAGYEQYF. For the CDR3, the DNA is TGTGCCAGCAGCTTCCAGGCAGGCTACGAGCAGTACTTC. This chain connects TRBV7-2 to TRBJ2-7; no clear D gene. In germline, CDR1 is SGHTA, CDR2 FQGNSA. This CDR3 is 13 amino acids long. Trimming left V 3 bases short and J 3 bases short, with 9 bases between.

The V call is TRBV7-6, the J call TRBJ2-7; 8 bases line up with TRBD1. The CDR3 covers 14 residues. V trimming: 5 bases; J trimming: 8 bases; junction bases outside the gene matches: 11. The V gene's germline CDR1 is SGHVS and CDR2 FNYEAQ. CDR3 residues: CASSGDRGSSQQYF. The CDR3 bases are TGTGCCAGCAGCGGCGACAGGGGAAGTTCCCAGCAGTACTTC.